These T cell receptor beta chains were read from a single sample in a study of blood T cell repertoires in COVID-19. The data were produced by immunoSEQ multiplex PCR, yet TCRdb's version contains in-frame clones alone and is incomplete. The data show about 280,000 clones, 90% seen once. Sequenced sample: PBMCs or T cells enriched from blood (not recorded which). The receptor set was obtained from a young woman with acute COVID-19. Each CDR3 is given with its conserved first and last residue. Fields, in order: V gene, clone size, J gene, D gene, CDR3 protein, CDR3 DNA. A D gene is named only where the DNA matches it firmly. Clone size is stated in some rows and not others, as once, few, many or a class when expanded.

TRBV7-2,-,TRBJ1-1,TRBD1,CASSFRQGGGSNTEAFF,TGTGCCAGCAGCTTCAGACAGGGAGGAGGGAGTAACACTGAAGCTTTCTTT
TRBV2,few,TRBJ1-5,TRBD1,CASNKQGASNQPQHF,TGTGCCAGCAATAAACAGGGGGCGAGCAATCAGCCCCAGCATTTT
TRBV11-2,once,TRBJ2-3,TRBD2,CASSFSGRPTDTQYF,TGTGCCAGCAGCTTTAGCGGGAGACCCACAGATACGCAGTATTTT
TRBV6-5,-,TRBJ2-7,TRBD2,CASSYPGLADEQYF,TGTGCCAGCAGTTACCCTGGACTAGCGGACGAGCAGTACTTC
TRBV9,-,TRBJ2-5,TRBD2,CASSVASGREETQYF,TGTGCCAGCAGCGTAGCTAGCGGGAGGGAGGAGACCCAGTACTTC
TRBV19,once,TRBJ1-5,TRBD1,CASTSDRGSNQPQHF,TGTGCCAGTACCTCGGACAGGGGAAGCAATCAGCCCCAGCATTTT
TRBV4-1,-,TRBJ2-1,TRBD2,CASSQGRRSGSANEQFF,TGCGCCAGCAGCCAAGGCCGTCGTAGCGGGAGCGCGAATGAGCAGTTCTTC
TRBV27,-,TRBJ2-3,TRBD2,CASSLFASGSTDTQYF,TGTGCCAGCAGTTTATTCGCTAGCGGGAGCACAGATACGCAGTATTTT
TRBV2,-,TRBJ2-2,-,CASRSERADTGELFF,TGTGCCAGCAGGTCGGAGCGCGCGGACACCGGGGAGCTGTTTTTT
TRBV27,-,TRBJ2-1,-,CASSPTGIDEQFF,TGTGCCAGCAGTCCCACGGGGATCGATGAGCAGTTCTTC
TRBV18,-,TRBJ2-3,-,CASSRFTTTEGDTQYF,TGTGCCAGCTCACGCTTTACCACAACGGAGGGGGATACGCAGTATTTT
TRBV19,-,TRBJ2-3,-,CASSIGLADTQYF,TGTGCCAGTAGTATAGGGCTGGCAGATACGCAGTATTTT
TRBV6-5,-,TRBJ1-2,-,CASSQGTYGYTF,TGTGCCAGCTCTCAGGGTACCTATGGCTACACCTTC
TRBV30,-,TRBJ1-1,-,CAWIPHEGGTEAFF,TGTGCCTGGATACCCCACGAAGGGGGCACTGAAGCTTTCTTT
TRBV30,once,TRBJ2-7,TRBD2,CAWSPGLAGDEQYF,TGTGCCTGGAGTCCGGGACTAGCGGGAGACGAGCAGTACTTC
TRBV28,-,TRBJ2-1,TRBD2,CASSPGTSGYNEQFF,TGTGCCAGCAGCCCCGGGACTAGCGGTTACAATGAGCAGTTCTTC
TRBV7-2,-,TRBJ2-7,TRBD2,CASSLRGTSGRNEQYF,TGTGCCAGCAGCTTAAGGGGGACTAGCGGGAGGAACGAGCAGTACTTC
TRBV5-1,-,TRBJ2-7,-,CASSLGDYEQYF,TGCGCCAGCAGCTTGGGAGATTACGAGCAGTACTTC
TRBV10-3,-,TRBJ1-1,TRBD1,CAISEDDRDAEAFF,TGTGCCATCAGTGAGGATGACAGGGATGCTGAAGCTTTCTTT
TRBV3-1/TRBV3-2,-,TRBJ1-5,-,CASSQDRPAGNNQPQHF,TGTGCCAGCAGCCAAGATCGACCGGCCGGGAATAATCAGCCCCAGCATTTT
TRBV11-3,-,TRBJ2-2,-,CASSLDLSGELFF,TGTGCCAGCAGCTTAGATCTGTCCGGGGAGCTGTTTTTT
TRBV5-1,-,TRBJ2-6,-,CASSLVRSGANVLTF,TGCGCCAGCAGCTTGGTCCGCTCTGGGGCCAACGTCCTGACTTTC
TRBV28,-,TRBJ2-3,TRBD1,CASRRQGTDTQYF,TGTGCCAGCAGACGACAGGGGACAGATACGCAGTATTTT
TRBV7-2,-,TRBJ2-1,TRBD2,CASSLGASGIRNEQFF,TGTGCCAGCAGCTTAGGGGCTAGCGGGATTAGGAATGAGCAGTTCTTC